These 21 T cell receptor beta chains were sequenced from one sample in a study of T cell repertoires in aging, cancer and after chemotherapy. Multiplex touch-down PCR with TRB-A/B primers amplified rearranged V-D-J TRB sequences. TCRdb used MiXCR to reprocess the multiplex PCR reads, holding one entry per CDR3 protein. The sample shows roughly 2,800 distinct CDR3 sequences, approximately 25% of them seen only once. TCR beta rearrangements were amplified from peripheral blood genomic DNA. Source material: blood. The receptor set was obtained from a human donor in good health.

This clonotype has more than one count but fewer than ten. The rearrangement joins TRBV6-5 to TRBJ1-2, with 7 positions matching TRBD1. Germline CDR1 and CDR2: MNHEY and SVGAGI. The trim removed 7 bases at V and 6 bases at J, leaving 14 bases unmatched. The CDR3 extends over 15 amino acids. The CDR3 reads CASILGGQWGNGYTF. CDR3 in DNA: TGTGCCAGCATCTTAGGGGGACAGTGGGGTAATGGCTACACCTTC.

In its sample, this clonotype was seen a few times. This chain joins TRBV24-1 and TRBJ2-1; 11 bases match TRBD2. With 0 bases clipped from V and 8 bases from J, the junction kept 11 bases outside the gene matches. Germline V gene sequence: CDR1 KGHDR, CDR2 SFDVKD. The CDR3 runs 18 residues. The CDR3 protein is CATSDLRGTSGPVYEQFF. CDR3 DNA: TGTGCCACCAGTGATTTGCGGGGGACTAGCGGCCCTGTCTATGAGCAGTTCTTC.

This rearrangement joins TRBV5-6 to TRBJ2-7; D gene ambiguous. The CDR3 is 15 amino acids. The germline V gene has CDR1 SGHDT and CDR2 YYEEEE. Trimming removed 6 bases at V and 0 bases at J, with 16 bases between. DNA for the CDR3: TGTGCCAGCAAACCCCCGGCTGCTCCCTCCTACGAGCAGTACTTC. Residues: CASKPPAAPSYEQYF.

This clonotype ranks as large (0.1 to 1%). The genes are TRBV29-1 and TRBJ1-4; unclear D gene. The CDR3 spans 13 residues. V was cut by 4 bases and J by 3 bases, with 9 bases left in between. Germline-derived CDR1 and CDR2 are SQVTM and ANQGSEA. The CDR3 sequence: CSVAGVANEKLFF. Here the CDR3 DNA reads TGCAGCGTTGCTGGGGTTGCTAATGAAAAACTGTTTTTT.

By share of the sample, this clonotype is medium-sized. This chain links TRBV4-1 with TRBJ2-5; weak D call: TRBD2 (6 bases). The CDR3 sequence is 14 residues long. Trimming removed 6 bases at V and 5 bases at J, with 16 bases between. Germline V gene lookup returns CDR1 MGHRA and CDR2 YSYEKL. The CDR3 nucleotides are TGCGCCAGCAGACTATCGGAGGGCCTCGAGACCCAGTACTTC. Its translation: CASRLSEGLETQYF.

This clonotype is judged medium-sized. This chain uses TRBV6-1 with TRBJ2-7; D is unresolved. CDR1 MNHNS and CDR2 SASEGT come from the germline V gene. This CDR3 contains 14 residues. Trimming removed 7 bases at V and 3 bases at J, with 16 bases between. CDR3 protein: CASTLRTENYEQYF. In DNA, the CDR3 is TGTGCCAGCACCCTCAGGACGGAGAACTACGAGCAGTACTTC.

This clonotype is medium-sized within its sample. The genes are TRBV6-5 and TRBJ2-7, with 10 bases lining up with TRBD1. Germline V gene lookup returns CDR1 MNHEY and CDR2 SVGAGI. Trimming removed 0 bases from V and 5 bases from J; junction bases left unmatched: 7. The CDR3 is made up of 16 amino acids. Here the CDR3 DNA reads TGTGCCAGCAGTTACTCGATGGACAGGGGGATTGACGAGCAGTACTTC. Protein: CASSYSMDRGIDEQYF.

This rearrangement joins TRBV20-1 to TRBJ2-3; D unresolved. The V end lost 3 bases, the J end lost 0 bases, and 28 bases lay between the germline ends. The CDR3 has 20 residues. Germline CDR1 reads DFQATT; CDR2 reads SNEGSKA (reference sequence). The CDR3 DNA reads as TGCAGTGCTAGTTTGGCGGATTCTCCTACCCCTTACCTTAGCACAGATACGCAGTATTTT. Translation: CSASLADSPTPYLSTDTQYF.

The V and J genes are TRBV19 and TRBJ2-3, with D possibly being TRBD2 (5 bases). The germline V gene encodes CDR1 LNHDA and CDR2 SQIVND (reference sequence). The CDR3 runs 16 residues. V lost 3 bases to trimming and J lost 0 bases, with 13 bases between them. CDR3 bases: TGTGCCAGTAGTATTAGGGCTGGCGGGAGCACAGATACGCAGTATTTT. This sequence encodes CASSIRAGGSTDTQYF.

In its sample, this clonotype ranks as medium-sized. V usage is TRBV27 and J usage is TRBJ1-2, with no clear D. The CDR3 extends over 15 amino acids. From germline, CDR1 is MNHEY and CDR2 SMNVEV (reference sequence). V gave up 6 bases and J gave up 6 bases, with 20 bases separating them. CDR3 nucleotide sequence: TGTGCCAGCAGAGAGCTCCCAGCTAAGGCGAATGGCTACACCTTC. Its translation: CASRELPAKANGYTF.

This clonotype appeared a few times. CDR3 coding DNA: TGTGCCATCGGCAGGGAAAATAGCAATCAGCCCCAGCATTTT. Amino acid sequence: CAIGRENSNQPQHF. This chain uses TRBV10-3 with TRBJ1-5, with TRBD1 as a possible D gene (5 bases). Germline values: CDR1 ENHRY, CDR2 SYGVKD. The V gene lost 8 bases and the J gene lost 0 bases, with 11 bases spanning the gap. This CDR3 contains 14 residues.

By share, this clonotype counts as medium-sized. The rearrangement links TRBV12-3 or TRBV12-4 to TRBJ2-7, with 12 bases fitting TRBD2. J was trimmed by 4 bases and V by 5 bases; bases with no gene match: 6. The CDR3 runs 15 residues. CDR3: CASSLLAGGRYEQYF. As DNA, the CDR3 is TGTGCCAGCAGTCTTCTAGCGGGAGGGCGATACGAGCAGTACTTC.

This clonotype rates as medium-sized. The chain is built from TRBV6-1 and TRBJ2-2; a weak D match, TRBD1 (6 bases). Germline CDR1 is MNHNS and CDR2 is SASEGT. V shed 5 bases and J shed 7 bases, with 20 bases lying between them. The CDR3 covers 16 residues. The CDR3 protein is CASSTLLRGEVGELFF. In DNA, the CDR3 is TGTGCCAGCAGTACACTCCTCAGGGGAGAGGTCGGGGAGCTGTTTTTT.

This rearrangement joins TRBV19 to TRBJ2-1, with TRBD2 identical over 7 bases. The trim removed 4 bases at V and 5 bases at J, leaving 5 bases unmatched. The germline CDR1 and CDR2 sequences are LNHDA and SQIVND (reference sequence). The CDR3 covers 14 residues. The CDR3 coding sequence is TGTGCCAGTAGTAGTGGACTAGGACACAATGAGCAGTTCTTC. Amino acids: CASSSGLGHNEQFF.

Concerning this clonotype itself: One base away lies a much larger clone, so this may be a sequencing read error. This sequence joins TRBV18 and TRBJ2-3; 7 nucleotides align to TRBD2. This CDR3 contains 16 residues. The germline gives CDR1 KGHSH, CDR2 LQKENI. The V and J ends lost 5 bases and 2 bases, in that order; junction bases with no gene match: 10. This CDR3 reads CASSKTSRIHTDTQYF. CDR3 nucleotides: TGTGCCAGCTCAAAGACTAGCAGAATTCACACAGATACGCAGTATTTT.

The table lists this clonotype with a few counts. The rearrangement uses TRBV18 and TRBJ1-1; 9 bases map to TRBD1. With 5 bases clipped from V and 4 bases from J, the junction kept 5 bases outside the gene matches. This CDR3 is 14 amino acids long. In germline, CDR1 is KGHSH, CDR2 LQKENI. The CDR3 reads CASSRGQGGTEAFF. For the CDR3, the DNA is TGTGCCAGCTCAAGGGGACAGGGTGGCACTGAAGCTTTCTTT.

The J gene is TRBJ1-6, the V gene TRBV6-6; perhaps TRBD1 as D (5 bases). This CDR3 is built from 18 residues. V was cut by 1 base and J by 3 bases, with 16 bases left in between. Germline-derived CDR1 and CDR2 are MNHNY and SVGAGI (reference sequence). The CDR3 region is CASSYWDGGGVYNSPLHF. The CDR3 nucleotides read TGTGCCAGCAGTTACTGGGACGGGGGGGGTGTCTATAATTCACCCCTCCACTTT.

The J gene is TRBJ1-5, the V gene TRBV12-3 or TRBV12-4; D not resolved. The CDR3 is made up of 14 amino acids. Between the trimmed V and J ends, which lost 4 bases and 3 bases, there was a span of 10 bases. This CDR3 is CASSWVQTNQPQHF. The DNA of the CDR3 is TGTGCCAGCAGTTGGGTCCAGACCAATCAGCCCCAGCATTTT.

The V call is TRBV7-6, the J call TRBJ1-3; TRBD1 agrees at 7 bases. V lost 6 bases and J lost 0; bases outside the gene matches: 5. Germline CDR1 reads SGHVS; CDR2 reads FNYEAQ. This CDR3 is built from 15 residues. This CDR3 is CASSIGQASGNTIYF. CDR3 coding DNA: TGTGCCAGCAGTATCGGACAGGCCTCTGGAAACACCATATATTTT.

This clonotype was recorded once. The rearrangement links TRBV20-1 to TRBJ1-2; a possible D gene is TRBD1 (5 bases). Germline lookup yields CDR1 DFQATT and CDR2 SNEGSKA (reference sequence). The CDR3 totals 15 residues. Trimming pared 0 bases from V and 2 bases from J, leaving 13 bases between. The CDR3 protein is CSARDTGGQNYGYTF. The CDR3 DNA reads as TGCAGTGCTAGAGATACGGGGGGTCAAAACTATGGCTACACCTTC.

Judged by abundance, this clonotype is medium-sized. The V call is TRBV6-5, the J call TRBJ2-6; TRBD1 might be the D (5 bases). Trimming took off 0 bases at V and 0 bases at J, with 9 bases between the two ends. CDR1 and CDR2 from the germline V gene are MNHEY and SVGAGI. The CDR3 is 17 residues long. CDR3 region: CASSYSGVGSGANVLTF. The CDR3 nucleotides are TGTGCCAGCAGTTACTCAGGGGTCGGCTCTGGGGCCAACGTCCTGACTTTC.